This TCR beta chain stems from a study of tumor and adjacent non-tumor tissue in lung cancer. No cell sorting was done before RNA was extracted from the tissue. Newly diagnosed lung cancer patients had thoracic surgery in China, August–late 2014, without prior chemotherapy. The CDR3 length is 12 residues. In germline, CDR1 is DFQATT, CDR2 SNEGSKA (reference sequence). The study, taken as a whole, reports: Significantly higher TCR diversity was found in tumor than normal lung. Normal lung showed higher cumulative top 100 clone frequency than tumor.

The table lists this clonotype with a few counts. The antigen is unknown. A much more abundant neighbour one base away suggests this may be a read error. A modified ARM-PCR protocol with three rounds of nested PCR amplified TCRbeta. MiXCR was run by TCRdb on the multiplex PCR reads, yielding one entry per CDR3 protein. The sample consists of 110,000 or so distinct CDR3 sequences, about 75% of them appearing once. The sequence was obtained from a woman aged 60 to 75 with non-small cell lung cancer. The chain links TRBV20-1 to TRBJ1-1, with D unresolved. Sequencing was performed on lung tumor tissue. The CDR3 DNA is TGCAGTGCGAGCCAGAGGAACACTGAAACTTTCTTT. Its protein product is CSASQRNTETFF.